This T cell receptor (beta chain) was identified in a study of regulatory T cells in long-lasting Graves disease. The sample holds many counts of this clonotype. Time point specified: persistent/refractory GD, antithyroid drugs over 5 years with positive TRAb. There was RNA extracted from PBMCs, and the TCR library was made from it. EDTA tubes were used for drawing 8.5 to 9.5 milliliters of peripheral blood. The CDR3 contains 16 residues. Germline trimming cut 2 bases from V and 5 bases from J; bases unmatched to any gene: 5. Germline V lookup: CDR1 ENHRY, CDR2 SYGVKD. Construction of the TCR beta libraries employed iRepertoire HTBI primers in conjunction with Arm-PCR of CDR3 regions. TCRdb re-analysed the multiplex PCR reads in MiXCR, keeping a single row per CDR3 protein. Among 350,000 to 500,000 distinct CDR3 sequences listed, around 20% were seen once.

The sequenced sample was peripheral blood mononuclear cells (PBMCs), obtained when the disease was refractory, from a patient treated with antithyroid drugs. The sequence derives from a female donor with Graves disease. V is TRBV10-3 and J is TRBJ2-1; 11 nucleotides match TRBD2. CDR3 sequence (DNA): TGTGCCATCAGTGAGCCGACTAGCGGGGACAACAATGAGCAGTTCTTC. Its protein is CAISEPTSGDNNEQFF.